The 12 T cell receptor beta chains below all came from one sample that was sequenced in a study of radiotherapy plus CTLA-4 blockade in lung cancer. Generated by immunoSEQ multiplex PCR, the TCRdb table keeps only in-frame clones and is missing some. The sample consists of around 80,000 clones, about 79% of them appearing once. The sample in question was peripheral blood, obtained from a patient treated with radiotherapy plus ipilimumab. Receptors were obtained from a human donor with non-small cell lung cancer whose response to radiotherapy plus ipilimumab could not be evaluated. Some clones in this sample may be carry-over from other donors' samples.

This sequence joins TRBV2 and TRBJ2-3; D not certain. The germline gives CDR1 SNHLY, CDR2 FYNNEI. V was clipped by 7 bases and J by 0 bases, with 11 bases between them. This CDR3 comprises 14 residues. The chain's CDR3 is CASKAAASTDTQYF. For the CDR3, the DNA is TGTGCCAGCAAGGCGGCAGCAAGCACAGATACGCAGTATTTT. Drawing the rest from reference TRBV2 and TRBJ2-3, the complete variable domain is EPEVTQTPSHQVTQMGQEVILRCVPISNHLYFYWYRQILGQKVEFLVSFYNNEISEKSEIFDDQFSVERPDGSNFTLKIRSTKLEDSAMYFCASKAAASTDTQYFGPGTRLTVL.

This clone occurred once. The rearrangement links TRBV18 to TRBJ1-5, with 8 bases fitting TRBD1. J was trimmed by 6 bases and V by 3 bases; bases with no gene match: 4. Germline CDR1 KGHSH, CDR2 LQKENI. CDR3 size: 14 residues. CDR3 bases: TGTGCCAGCTCACCGGACAGGGCAGTTCAGCCCCAGCATTTT. Protein: CASSPDRAVQPQHF.

V is TRBV5-1 and J is TRBJ1-4, with TRBD1 identical over 7 bases. This CDR3 is 15 amino acids long. V was clipped by 4 bases and J by 5 bases; unmatched bases: 8. CDR1 SGHRS and CDR2 YFSETQ come from the germline V gene. CDR3 in amino acids: CASSPGGTVNEKLFF. In DNA, the CDR3 is TGCGCCAGCAGCCCCGGAGGGACAGTAAATGAAAAACTGTTTTTT.

Of note for this clone: Additional DNA sequences in this sample encode the identical CDR3. This rearrangement joins TRBV7-8 to TRBJ2-5; no definite D call. The CDR3 is 13 residues long. Germline lookup yields CDR1 SGHVS and CDR2 FQNEAQ. V was cut by 5 bases and J by 4 bases, with 11 bases left in between. The chain's CDR3 is CASSLPGGETQYF. The DNA of the CDR3 is TGTGCCAGCAGCCTACCCGGTGGAGAGACCCAGTACTTC.

Details on this clone: This sample also contains other DNA sequences that code for the same CDR3. The chain combines TRBV29-1 with TRBJ1-1; 8 bases are a match to TRBD1. Germline V gene data show CDR1 as SQVTM and CDR2 as ANQGSEA. The V segment lost 4 bases and the J segment 1 base; nucleotides outside the gene matches: 5. The CDR3 is 14 residues long. CDR3 amino acids: CSVAPGQENTEAFF. CDR3 coding DNA: TGCAGCGTTGCCCCGGGACAGGAGAACACTGAAGCTTTCTTT.

The chain has TRBV30 and TRBJ1-6; no definite D call. From germline, CDR1 is GTSNPN and CDR2 SVGIG (reference sequence). The CDR3 spans 13 residues. Trimming took off 1 base at V and 4 bases at J, with 5 bases between the two ends. CDR3 nucleotides: TGTGCCTGGAGTGCAGATTATAATTCACCCCTCCACTTT. Translation gives CAWSADYNSPLHF.

This clone was detected only a few times. V and J are TRBV5-1 and TRBJ2-5; the match to TRBD1 covers 8 bases. The germline CDR1 and CDR2 sequences are SGHRS and YFSETQ. V shed 0 bases and J 1 base; nucleotides not matched to a gene: 8. CDR3 length: 17 amino acids. CDR3 sequence (DNA): TGCGCCAGCAGCTTGGGCAAGGGGACAGGACCCCAAGAGACCCAGTACTTC. Protein product: CASSLGKGTGPQETQYF.

This rearrangement joins TRBV10-3 to TRBJ2-5, with 7 bases matching TRBD1. This CDR3 spans 15 amino acids. After removal of 4 bases from V and 1 base from J, the junction contained 6 bases not matched to a gene. Germline-derived CDR1 and CDR2 are ENHRY and SYGVKD. CDR3 region: CAISGQNRGQETQYF. CDR3 coding DNA: TGTGCCATCAGTGGACAAAACAGGGGCCAAGAGACCCAGTACTTC.

A few counts support this clone. The CDR3 protein is CASSSVPGDSLRHF. The CDR3 DNA sequence: TGTGCCAGCAGTTCGGTCCCTGGGGACAGCCTAAGGCATTTT. This chain joins TRBV28 and TRBJ1-5, with TRBD1 matching 7 bases. Trimming took 4 bases from V and 15 from J; bases not matched to a gene: 15. CDR1 MDHEN and CDR2 SYDVKM come from the germline V gene. The CDR3 extends over 14 amino acids.

About this clone: Mismatch with germline at one junction end may stem from a read error. The V and J genes are TRBV20-1 and TRBJ2-5; weak D call: TRBD2 (5 bases). The CDR3 consists of 11 residues. CDR1 is DFQATT and CDR2 is SNEGSKA in the germline V gene (reference sequence). Written as DNA, the CDR3 is TGCAGTGCCCCCCTGGGAGAGGCCCAGTACTTC. Residues: CSAPLGEAQYF.

The J gene is TRBJ1-1, the V gene TRBV6-1; 9 bases agree with TRBD1. With 7 bases clipped from V and 5 bases from J, the junction kept 8 bases outside the gene matches. The CDR3 is made up of 14 amino acids. Germline CDR1 is MNHNS and CDR2 is SASEGT. The DNA for the CDR3 is TGTGCCAGCATTCGACAGGGGGTGGGTACTGAAGCTTTCTTT. It codes for CASIRQGVGTEAFF.

The chain employs TRBV19 and TRBJ2-5, with D perhaps TRBD1 (5 bases). The CDR3 contains 13 residues. Trimming shortened V by 3 bases and J by 5 bases, and 10 bases separated the two germline ends. Germline CDR1 reads LNHDA; CDR2 reads SQIVND (reference sequence). This chain's CDR3 is CASSMSRAETQYF. In DNA, the CDR3 is TGTGCCAGTAGTATGAGCAGGGCCGAGACCCAGTACTTC.